The clone carrying this T cell receptor beta chain was observed a few times. The sample belongs to a study of T cells after yellow fever vaccination. TCRdb re-called the 5' RACE reads with MiXCR, one entry per CDR3 protein. The sample contains about 300,000 distinct CDR3 sequences, roughly 7% of which appear only once. The sequenced sample was PBMCs, obtained roughly 45 days after the first yellow fever vaccination. This TCR was sampled from a man aged 18 to 30 who received the YFV17D yellow fever vaccine.

CDR3 sequence: CASTPQGGGHYEQYF. The CDR3 nucleotides are TGTGCCAGCACACCACAAGGGGGGGGCCACTACGAGCAGTACTTC. This rearrangement joins TRBV7-2 to TRBJ2-7; D might be TRBD2 (7 bases). Deletions cut 7 bases from V and 3 bases from J, with 19 bases between. CDR1 is SGHTA and CDR2 is FQGNSA in the germline V gene. The CDR3 loop spans 15 amino acids. The variable domain in full, with the rest retrieved from reference TRBV7-2 and TRBJ2-7, is GAGVSQSPSNKVTEKGKDVELRCDPISGHTALYWYRQSLGQGLEFLIYFQGNSAPDKSGLPSDRFSAERTGGSVSTLTIQRTQQEDSAVYLCASTPQGGGHYEQYFGPGTRLTVT.